The 2 T cell receptor beta chains reported below all come from one sample, sequenced in a study of shared clonotypes between healthy human individuals. The protocol was immunoSEQ multiplex PCR, while the TCRdb copy is restricted to in-frame clones and leaves out a portion. The sample has about 1.1 million clones, 75% to 80% seen once. The sample taken for sequencing was memory CD4+ T cells from PBMCs. The subset is: CD45RA-negative fraction. All receptors come from a man between 18 and 29 years old in good health. Some clones in this sample may be carry-over from other donors' samples.

The chain combines TRBV7-2 with TRBJ2-3; 11 bases agree with TRBD2. V shed 5 bases and J 2 bases; nucleotides not matched to a gene: 9. The CDR3 has 17 amino acids. Germline V CDR1 and CDR2: SGHTA, FQGNSA. The CDR3 DNA is TGTGCCAGCAGCCGTAGAGGACTAGCGGGCTCCACAGATACGCAGTATTTT. Protein product: CASSRRGLAGSTDTQYF.

Points on this clone: One junction end does not reproduce the germline sequence, and a read error may be involved. DNA for the CDR3: TGCAGCGTTGGACAGGCCTACAATGAGCTGTTCTTC. Encoded protein: CSVGQAYNELFF. This chain uses TRBV29-1 with TRBJ2-1; D is perhaps TRBD1 (6 bases). CDR1 and CDR2 (germline): SQVTM, ANQGSEA. This CDR3 is 12 amino acids long.